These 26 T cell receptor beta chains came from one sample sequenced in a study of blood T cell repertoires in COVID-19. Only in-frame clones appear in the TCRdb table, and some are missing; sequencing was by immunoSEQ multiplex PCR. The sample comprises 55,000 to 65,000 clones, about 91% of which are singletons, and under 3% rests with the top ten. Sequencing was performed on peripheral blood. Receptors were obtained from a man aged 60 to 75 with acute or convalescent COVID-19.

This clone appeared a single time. The CDR3 protein is CASSPRGGSRSTDTQYF. Written as DNA, the CDR3 is TGTGCCAGCAGCCCTCGCGGAGGTAGCCGTAGCACAGATACGCAGTATTTT. V is TRBV7-9 and J is TRBJ2-3; TRBD2 might be the D (5 bases). Deletions cut 5 bases from V and 0 bases from J, with 18 bases between. The CDR3 runs to 17 residues. Germline loops: CDR1 SEHNR, CDR2 FQNEAQ (reference sequence).

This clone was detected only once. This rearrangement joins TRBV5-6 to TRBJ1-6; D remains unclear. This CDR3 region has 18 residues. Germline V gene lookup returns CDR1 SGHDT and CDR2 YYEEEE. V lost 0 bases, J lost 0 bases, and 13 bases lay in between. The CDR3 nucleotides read TGTGCCAGCAGCTTGGGGCTGACGGGGAGCTCCTATAATTCACCCCTCCACTTT. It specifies CASSLGLTGSSYNSPLHF.

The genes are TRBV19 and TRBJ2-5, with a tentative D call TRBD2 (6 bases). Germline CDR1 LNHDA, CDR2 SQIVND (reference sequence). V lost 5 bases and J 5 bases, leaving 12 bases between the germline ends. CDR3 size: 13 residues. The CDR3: CASSGGAVETQYF. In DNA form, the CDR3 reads TGTGCCAGTAGTGGCGGGGCCGTGGAGACCCAGTACTTC.

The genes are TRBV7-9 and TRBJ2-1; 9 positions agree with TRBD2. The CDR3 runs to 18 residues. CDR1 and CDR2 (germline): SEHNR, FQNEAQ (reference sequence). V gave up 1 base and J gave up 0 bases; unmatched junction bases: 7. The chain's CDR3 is CASSLGLAGLSSYNEQFF. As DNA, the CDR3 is TGTGCCAGCAGCTTAGGGCTAGCGGGACTGAGCTCCTACAATGAGCAGTTCTTC.

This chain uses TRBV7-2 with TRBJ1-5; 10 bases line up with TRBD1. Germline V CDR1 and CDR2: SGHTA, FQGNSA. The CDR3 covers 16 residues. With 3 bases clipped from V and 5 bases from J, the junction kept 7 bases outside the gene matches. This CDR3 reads CASSFRGTGVDQPQHF. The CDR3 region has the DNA TGTGCCAGCAGCTTTAGAGGGACAGGGGTTGATCAGCCCCAGCATTTT.

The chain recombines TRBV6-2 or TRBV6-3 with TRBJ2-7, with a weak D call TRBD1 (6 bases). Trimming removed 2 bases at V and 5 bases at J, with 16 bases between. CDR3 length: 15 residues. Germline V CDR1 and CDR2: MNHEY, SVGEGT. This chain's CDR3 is CASSYQGLRLDEQYF. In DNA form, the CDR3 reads TGTGCCAGCAGTTACCAGGGGTTGAGGCTCGACGAGCAGTACTTC.

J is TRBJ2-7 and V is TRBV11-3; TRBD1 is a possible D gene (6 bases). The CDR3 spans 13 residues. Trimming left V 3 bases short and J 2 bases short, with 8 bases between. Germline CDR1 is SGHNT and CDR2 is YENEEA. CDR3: CASSLDRPYEQYF. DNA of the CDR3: TGTGCCAGCAGCTTGGACAGACCCTACGAGCAGTACTTC.

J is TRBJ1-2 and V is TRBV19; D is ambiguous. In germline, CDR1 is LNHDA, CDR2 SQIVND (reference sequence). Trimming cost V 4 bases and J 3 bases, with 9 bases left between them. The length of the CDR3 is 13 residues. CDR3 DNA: TGTGCCAGTAGTAAGAACAGCCACTATGGCTACACCTTC. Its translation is CASSKNSHYGYTF.

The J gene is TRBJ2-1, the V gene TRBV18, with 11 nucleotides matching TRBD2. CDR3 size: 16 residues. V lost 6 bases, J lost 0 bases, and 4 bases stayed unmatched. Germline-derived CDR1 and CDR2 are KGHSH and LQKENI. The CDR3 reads CASSSTSGDSYNEQFF. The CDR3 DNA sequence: TGTGCCAGCTCGTCGACTAGCGGGGACTCCTACAATGAGCAGTTCTTC.

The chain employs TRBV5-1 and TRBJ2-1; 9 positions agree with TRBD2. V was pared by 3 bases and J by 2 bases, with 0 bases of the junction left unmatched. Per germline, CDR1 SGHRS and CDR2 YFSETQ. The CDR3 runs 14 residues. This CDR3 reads CASSSSGTYNEQFF. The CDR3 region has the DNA TGCGCCAGCAGCTCTAGCGGGACCTACAATGAGCAGTTCTTC.

CDR3 nucleotide sequence: TGTGCCAGCAGCCAAGGAGAAGACAGCTCCTATAATTCACCCCTCCACTTT. Amino acids: CASSQGEDSSYNSPLHF. The chain carries TRBV14 and TRBJ1-6; tentatively, D is TRBD1 (5 bases). The germline V gene has CDR1 SGHDN and CDR2 FVKESK. The CDR3 loop spans 17 amino acids. The ends were cut back, 1 base at V and 0 bases at J, with 10 bases in the middle. The full variable domain, completed using reference TRBV14 and TRBJ1-6, is EAGVTQFPSHSVIEKGQTVTLRCDPISGHDNLYWYRRVMGKEIKFLLHFVKESKQDESGMPNNRFLAERTGGTYSTLKVQPAELEDSGVYFCASSQGEDSSYNSPLHFGNGTRLTVT.

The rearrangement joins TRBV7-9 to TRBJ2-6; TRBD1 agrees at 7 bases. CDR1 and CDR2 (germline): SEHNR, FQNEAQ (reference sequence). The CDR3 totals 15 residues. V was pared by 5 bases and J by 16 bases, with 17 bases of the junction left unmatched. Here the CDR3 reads CASSTNARDSLLLTF. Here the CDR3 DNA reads TGTGCCAGCAGCACCAACGCTCGGGACAGCCTTTTACTGACTTTC.

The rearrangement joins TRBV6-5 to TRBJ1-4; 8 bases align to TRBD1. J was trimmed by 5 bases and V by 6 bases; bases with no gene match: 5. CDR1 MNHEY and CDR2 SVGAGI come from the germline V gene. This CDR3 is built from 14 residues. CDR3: CASREDRANEKLFF. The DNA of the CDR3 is TGTGCCAGCAGGGAGGACAGGGCAAATGAAAAACTGTTTTTT.

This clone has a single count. CDR3 DNA sequence: TGTGCCAGCTCACCCATGCGGAGCAATGAGCAGTTCTTC. As protein: CASSPMRSNEQFF. The chain employs TRBV18 and TRBJ2-1; the D is unclear. The V gene's germline CDR1 is KGHSH and CDR2 LQKENI. The CDR3 consists of 13 residues. The germline V and J ends were trimmed by 3 bases and 6 bases, with 9 bases remaining between them.

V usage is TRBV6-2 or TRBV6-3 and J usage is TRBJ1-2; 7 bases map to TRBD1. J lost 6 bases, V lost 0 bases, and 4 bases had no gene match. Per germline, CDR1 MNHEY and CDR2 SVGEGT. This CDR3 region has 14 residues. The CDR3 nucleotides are TGTGCCAGCAGTTACTCGACAGGGCAGGATGGCTACACCTTC. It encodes CASSYSTGQDGYTF.

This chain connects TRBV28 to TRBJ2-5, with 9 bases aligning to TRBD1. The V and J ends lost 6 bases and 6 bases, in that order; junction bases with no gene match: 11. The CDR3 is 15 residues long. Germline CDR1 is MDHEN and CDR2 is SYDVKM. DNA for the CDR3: TGTGCCAGCAGACCCCAGGACAGGGGCGGAAAGACCCAGTACTTC. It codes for CASRPQDRGGKTQYF.

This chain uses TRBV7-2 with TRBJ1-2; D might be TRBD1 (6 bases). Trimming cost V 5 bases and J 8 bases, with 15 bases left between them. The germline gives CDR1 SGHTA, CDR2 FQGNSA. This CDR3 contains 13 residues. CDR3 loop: CASSRGQRRGYTF. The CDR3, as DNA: TGTGCCAGCAGCCGCGGACAGCGCCGGGGCTACACCTTC. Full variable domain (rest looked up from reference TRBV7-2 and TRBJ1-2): GAGVSQSPSNKVTEKGKDVELRCDPISGHTALYWYRQSLGQGLEFLIYFQGNSAPDKSGLPSDRFSAERTGGSVSTLTIQRTQQEDSAVYLCASSRGQRRGYTFGSGTRLTVV.

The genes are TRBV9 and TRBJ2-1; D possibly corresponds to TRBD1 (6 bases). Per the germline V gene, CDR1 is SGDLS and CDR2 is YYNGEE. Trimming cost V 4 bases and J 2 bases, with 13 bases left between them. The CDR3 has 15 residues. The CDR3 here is CASSFRDMPYNEQFF. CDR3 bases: TGTGCCAGCAGCTTCCGGGACATGCCCTACAATGAGCAGTTCTTC.

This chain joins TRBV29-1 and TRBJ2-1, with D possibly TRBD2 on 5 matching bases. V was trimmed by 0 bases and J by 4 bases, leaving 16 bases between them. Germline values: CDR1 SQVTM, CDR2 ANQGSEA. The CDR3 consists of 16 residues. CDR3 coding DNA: TGCAGCGTTGAAGAAACCGGGGTGTCTGGGTACAATGAGCAGTTCTTC. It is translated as CSVEETGVSGYNEQFF.

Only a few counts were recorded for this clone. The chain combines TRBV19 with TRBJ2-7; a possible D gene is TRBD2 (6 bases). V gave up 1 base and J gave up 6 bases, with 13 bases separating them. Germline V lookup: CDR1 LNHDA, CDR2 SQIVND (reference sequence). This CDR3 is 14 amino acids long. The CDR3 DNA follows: TGTGCCAGTAGTATAGGAATCAGGGAGGTCGAGCAGTACTTC. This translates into CASSIGIREVEQYF.

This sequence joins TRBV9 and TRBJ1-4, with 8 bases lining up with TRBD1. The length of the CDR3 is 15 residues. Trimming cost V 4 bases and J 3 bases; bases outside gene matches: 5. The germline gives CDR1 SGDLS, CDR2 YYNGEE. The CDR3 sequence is CASSSWGQANEKLFF. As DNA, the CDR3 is TGTGCCAGCAGCTCATGGGGACAGGCTAATGAAAAACTGTTTTTT. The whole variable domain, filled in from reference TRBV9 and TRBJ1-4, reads DSGVTQTPKHLITATGQRVTLRCSPRSGDLSVYWYQQSLDQGLQFLIQYYNGEERAKGNILERFSAQQFPDLHSELNLSSLELGDSALYFCASSSWGQANEKLFFGSGTQLSVL.

As DNA, the CDR3 is TGTGCCAGCAGTTTTTGGAGGAGTACTGAAGCTTTCTTT. This sequence encodes CASSFWRSTEAFF. The genes are TRBV28 and TRBJ1-1, with D unresolved. Germline values: CDR1 MDHEN, CDR2 SYDVKM. The CDR3 runs to 13 residues. Between the trimmed V and J ends, which lost 3 bases and 5 bases, there was a span of 10 bases.

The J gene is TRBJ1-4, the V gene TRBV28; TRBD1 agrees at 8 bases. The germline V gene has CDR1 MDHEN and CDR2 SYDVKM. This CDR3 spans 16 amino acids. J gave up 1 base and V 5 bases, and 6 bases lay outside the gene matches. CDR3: CASSLAGQGTNEKLFF. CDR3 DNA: TGTGCCAGCAGTCTGGCCGGACAGGGAACTAATGAAAAACTGTTTTTT.

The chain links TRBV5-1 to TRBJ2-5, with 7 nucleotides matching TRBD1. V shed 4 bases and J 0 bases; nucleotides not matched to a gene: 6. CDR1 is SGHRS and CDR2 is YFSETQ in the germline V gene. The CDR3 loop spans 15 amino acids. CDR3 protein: CASSLGTAYQETQYF. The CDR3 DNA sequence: TGCGCCAGCAGCCTGGGGACAGCGTACCAAGAGACCCAGTACTTC.

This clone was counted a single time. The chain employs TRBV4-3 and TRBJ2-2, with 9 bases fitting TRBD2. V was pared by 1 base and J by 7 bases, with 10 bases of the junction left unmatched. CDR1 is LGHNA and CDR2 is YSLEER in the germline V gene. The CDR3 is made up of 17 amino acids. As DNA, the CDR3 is TGCGCCAGCAGCCAAGTAGTTCTAGCGGGGACCCGCGGGGAGCTGTTTTTT. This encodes CASSQVVLAGTRGELFF.

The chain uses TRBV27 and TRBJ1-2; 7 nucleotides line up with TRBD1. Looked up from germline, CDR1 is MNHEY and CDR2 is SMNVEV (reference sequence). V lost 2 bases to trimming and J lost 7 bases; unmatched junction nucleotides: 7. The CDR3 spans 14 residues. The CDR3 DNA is TGTGCCAGCAGTTTAGACAGGGCGTCGGTTGGCTACACCTTC. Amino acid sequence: CASSLDRASVGYTF.